The following is a T cell receptor (beta chain) sequence with its context. Its cognate antigen is unknown. Genomic DNA (from each subset) was split evenly across several immunoSEQ plates. Generated by immunoSEQ multiplex PCR, the TCRdb table keeps only in-frame clones and is missing some. The sample holds around 450,000 clones, roughly 77% seen once. The data belong to a study of shared clonotypes between healthy human individuals. The overall study: Donors were a couple of women and a few men aged 18 to 49.

V was cut by 0 bases and J by 1 base, with 9 bases left in between. The germline CDR1 and CDR2 sequences are SGHAT and FQDESV (reference sequence). This CDR3 contains 15 residues. Regarding the study as a whole: In having few donors, the study represented limited genetic and exposure-history diversity.

The chain combines TRBV11-1 with TRBJ2-5; D not resolved. This clonotype originated in a woman in her forties in good health. Some clones in this sample may be carry-over from other donors' samples. The source material was PBMCs. The CDR3 loop reads CASSLAFGIQETQYF. The CDR3, as DNA: TGTGCCAGCAGCTTAGCCTTTGGGATCCAAGAGACCCAGTACTTC.